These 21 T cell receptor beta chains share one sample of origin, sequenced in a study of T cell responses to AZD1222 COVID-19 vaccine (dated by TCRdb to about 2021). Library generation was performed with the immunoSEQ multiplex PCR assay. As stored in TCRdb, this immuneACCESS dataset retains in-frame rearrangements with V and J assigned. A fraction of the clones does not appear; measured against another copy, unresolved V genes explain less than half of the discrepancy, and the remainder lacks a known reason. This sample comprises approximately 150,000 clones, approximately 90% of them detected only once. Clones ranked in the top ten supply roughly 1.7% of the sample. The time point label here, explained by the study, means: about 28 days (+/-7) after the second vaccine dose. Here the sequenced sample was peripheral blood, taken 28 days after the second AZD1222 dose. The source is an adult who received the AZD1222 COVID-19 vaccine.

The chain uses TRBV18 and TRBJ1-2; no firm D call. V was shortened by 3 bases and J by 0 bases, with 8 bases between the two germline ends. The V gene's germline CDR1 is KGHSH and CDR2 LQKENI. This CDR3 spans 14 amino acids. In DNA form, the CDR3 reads TGTGCCAGCTCACCGTCAGAGACTAACTATGGCTACACCTTC. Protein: CASSPSETNYGYTF.

The CDR3 region is CASSTLSGANVLTF. The CDR3 DNA is TGTGCCAGCTCCACCTTGTCCGGGGCCAACGTCCTGACTTTC. This sequence joins TRBV5-8 and TRBJ2-6, with D unresolved. Looked up from germline, CDR1 is SGHTS and CDR2 is YDEGEE. The ends were cut back, 7 bases at V and 4 bases at J, with 12 bases in the middle. The CDR3 covers 14 residues.

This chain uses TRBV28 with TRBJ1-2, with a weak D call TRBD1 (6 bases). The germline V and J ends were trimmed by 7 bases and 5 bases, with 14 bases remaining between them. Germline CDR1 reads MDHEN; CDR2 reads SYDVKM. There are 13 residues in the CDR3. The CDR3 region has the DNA TGTGCCAGCACCCGAGGACAGCTGTATGGCTACACCTTC. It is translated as CASTRGQLYGYTF.

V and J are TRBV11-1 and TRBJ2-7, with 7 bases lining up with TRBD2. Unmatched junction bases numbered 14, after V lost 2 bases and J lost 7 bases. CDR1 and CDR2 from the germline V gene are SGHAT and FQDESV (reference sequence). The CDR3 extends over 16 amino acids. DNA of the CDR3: TGTGCCAGCAGCTTATCCGCTAGCGGAGGCTGGGGGGAGCAGTACTTC. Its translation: CASSLSASGGWGEQYF.

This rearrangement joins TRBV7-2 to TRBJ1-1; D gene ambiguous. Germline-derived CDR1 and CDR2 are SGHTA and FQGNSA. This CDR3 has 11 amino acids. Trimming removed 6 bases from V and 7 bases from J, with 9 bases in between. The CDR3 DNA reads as TGTGCCAGCAGTGGGCAGTTTGAAGCTTTCTTT. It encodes CASSGQFEAFF.

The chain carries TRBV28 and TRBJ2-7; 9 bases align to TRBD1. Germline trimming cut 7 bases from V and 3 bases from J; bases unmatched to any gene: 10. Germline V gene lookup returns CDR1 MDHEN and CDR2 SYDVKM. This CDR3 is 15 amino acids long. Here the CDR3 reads CASTLFRTGVYEQYF. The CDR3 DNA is TGTGCCAGCACCTTGTTCAGGACAGGGGTCTACGAGCAGTACTTC.

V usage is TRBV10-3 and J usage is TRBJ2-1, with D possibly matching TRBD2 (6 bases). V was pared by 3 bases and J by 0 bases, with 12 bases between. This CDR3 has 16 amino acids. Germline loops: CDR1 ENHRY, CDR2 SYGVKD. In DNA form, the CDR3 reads TGTGCCATCAGTGAAGGGACGCGGGGCTCCTACAATGAGCAGTTCTTC. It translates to CAISEGTRGSYNEQFF.

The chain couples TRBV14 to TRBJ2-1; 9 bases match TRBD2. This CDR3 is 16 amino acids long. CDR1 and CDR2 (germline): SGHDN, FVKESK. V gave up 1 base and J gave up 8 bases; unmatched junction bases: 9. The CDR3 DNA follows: TGTGCCAGCAGCCAAGTCGCGGGAGGGCCACCCGATGAGCAGTTCTTC. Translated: CASSQVAGGPPDEQFF.

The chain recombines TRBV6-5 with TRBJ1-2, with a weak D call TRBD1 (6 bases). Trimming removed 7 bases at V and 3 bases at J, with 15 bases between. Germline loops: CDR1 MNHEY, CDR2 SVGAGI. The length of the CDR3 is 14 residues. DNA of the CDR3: TGTGCCAGCACCACAGGGTGGCTACACTATGGCTACACCTTC. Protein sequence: CASTTGWLHYGYTF.

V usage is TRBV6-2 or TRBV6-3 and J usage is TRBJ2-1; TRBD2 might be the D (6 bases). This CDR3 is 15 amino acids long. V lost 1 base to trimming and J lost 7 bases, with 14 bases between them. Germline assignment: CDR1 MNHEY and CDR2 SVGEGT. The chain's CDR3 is CASSYWTTSGNEQFF. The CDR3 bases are TGTGCCAGCAGTTACTGGACTACCTCGGGGAATGAGCAGTTCTTC.

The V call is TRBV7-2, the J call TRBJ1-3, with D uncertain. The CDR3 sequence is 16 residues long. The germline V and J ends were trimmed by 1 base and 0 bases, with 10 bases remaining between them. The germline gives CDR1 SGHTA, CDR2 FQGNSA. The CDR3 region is CASSLGQAYSGNTIYF. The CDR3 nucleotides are TGTGCCAGCAGCTTAGGACAAGCCTACTCTGGAAACACCATATATTTT.

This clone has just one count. This CDR3 is CASSQDSRVGGNSPLHF. The CDR3 nucleotides are TGTGCCAGCAGCCAAGATAGCAGGGTGGGAGGTAATTCACCCCTCCACTTT. The chain uses TRBV3-1 (or the pseudogene TRBV3-2) and TRBJ1-6, with D possibly TRBD1 on 5 matching bases. Germline CDR1 reads LGHDT; CDR2 reads YNNKEL (reference sequence). This CDR3 comprises 17 residues. The V end lost 0 bases, the J end lost 6 bases, and 15 bases lay between the germline ends.

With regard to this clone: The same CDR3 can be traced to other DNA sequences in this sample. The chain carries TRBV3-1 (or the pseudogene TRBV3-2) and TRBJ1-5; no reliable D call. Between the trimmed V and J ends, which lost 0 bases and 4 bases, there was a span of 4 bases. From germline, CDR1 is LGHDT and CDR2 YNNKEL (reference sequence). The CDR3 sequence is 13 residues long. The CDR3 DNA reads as TGTGCCAGCAGCCAAGATTTGAATCAGCCCCAGCATTTT. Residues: CASSQDLNQPQHF.

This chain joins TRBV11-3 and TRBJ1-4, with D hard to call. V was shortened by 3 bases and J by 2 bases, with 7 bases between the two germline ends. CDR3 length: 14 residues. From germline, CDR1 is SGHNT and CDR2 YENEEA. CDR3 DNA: TGTGCCAGCAGCTTGGGCCCGACTAATGAAAAACTGTTTTTT. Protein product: CASSLGPTNEKLFF.

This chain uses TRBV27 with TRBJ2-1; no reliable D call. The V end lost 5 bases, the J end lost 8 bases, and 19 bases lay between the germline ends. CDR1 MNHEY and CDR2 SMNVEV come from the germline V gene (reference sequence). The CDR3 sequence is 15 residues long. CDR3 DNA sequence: TGTGCCAGCAGTCCTGAAGGTGGTTTTAATGATGAGCAGTTCTTC. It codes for CASSPEGGFNDEQFF.

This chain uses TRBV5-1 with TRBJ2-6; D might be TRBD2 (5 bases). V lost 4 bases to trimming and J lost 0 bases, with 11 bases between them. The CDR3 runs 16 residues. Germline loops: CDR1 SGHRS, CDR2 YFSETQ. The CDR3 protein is CASSLAPGSGANVLTF. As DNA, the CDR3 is TGCGCCAGCAGCCTAGCTCCGGGCTCTGGGGCCAACGTCCTGACTTTC.

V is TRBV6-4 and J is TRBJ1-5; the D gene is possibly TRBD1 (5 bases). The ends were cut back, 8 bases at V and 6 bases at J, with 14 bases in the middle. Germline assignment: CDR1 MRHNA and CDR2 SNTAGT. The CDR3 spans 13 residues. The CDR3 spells CASAEVGGQPQHF. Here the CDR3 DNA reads TGTGCCAGCGCTGAGGTCGGGGGTCAGCCCCAGCATTTT.

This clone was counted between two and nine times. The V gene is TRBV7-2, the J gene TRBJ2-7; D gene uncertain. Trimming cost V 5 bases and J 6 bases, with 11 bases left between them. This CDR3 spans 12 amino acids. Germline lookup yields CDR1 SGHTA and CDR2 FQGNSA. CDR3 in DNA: TGTGCCAGCAGCGGTCCGGTGGGCGAGCAGTACTTC. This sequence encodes CASSGPVGEQYF.

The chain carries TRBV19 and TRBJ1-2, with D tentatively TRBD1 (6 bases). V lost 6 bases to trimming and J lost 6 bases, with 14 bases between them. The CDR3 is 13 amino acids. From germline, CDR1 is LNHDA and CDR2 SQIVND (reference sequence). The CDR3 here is CASRPTGTDGYTF. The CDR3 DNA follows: TGTGCCAGTAGGCCTACAGGGACCGATGGCTACACCTTC.

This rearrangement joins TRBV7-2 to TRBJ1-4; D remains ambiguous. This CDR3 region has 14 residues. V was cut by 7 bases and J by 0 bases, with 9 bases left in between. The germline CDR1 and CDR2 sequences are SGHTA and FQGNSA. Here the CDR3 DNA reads TGTGCCAGCACGCAGATCGCAACTAATGAAAAACTGTTTTTT. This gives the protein CASTQIATNEKLFF.

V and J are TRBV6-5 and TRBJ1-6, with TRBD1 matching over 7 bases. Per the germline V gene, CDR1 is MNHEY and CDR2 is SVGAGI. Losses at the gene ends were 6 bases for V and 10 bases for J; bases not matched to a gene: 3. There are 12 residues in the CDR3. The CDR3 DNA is TGTGCCAGCAGCAGGGGGATATCACCCCTCCACTTT. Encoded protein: CASSRGISPLHF.